This T cell receptor beta chain appears in the sequencing data of a study of shared clonotypes between healthy human individuals. Assay: immunoSEQ multiplex PCR; the TCRdb copy retains only in-frame clones and omits some. The sample shows about 340,000 clones, about 70% of them seen only once. Only a few counts were recorded for this clone. Additional DNA sequences in this sample encode the identical CDR3. The ends were cut back, 6 bases at V and 4 bases at J, with 1 base in the middle. CDR1 SGHTA and CDR2 FQGNSA come from the germline V gene. The CDR3 totals 10 residues. This clonotype was obtained from a man between 25 and 39 years old in good health. V gene TRBV7-2 combines with J gene TRBJ2-1; D gene unclear. Sequenced input: memory CD4+ T cells sorted from blood. Subset defined: CD45RA-negative fraction. The CDR3 coding sequence is TGTGCCAGCAGGTACAATGAGCAGTTCTTC. Translated: CASRYNEQFF. Together with reference TRBV7-2 and TRBJ2-1, the CDR3 gives the full variable domain: GAGVSQSPSNKVTEKGKDVELRCDPISGHTALYWYRQSLGQGLEFLIYFQGNSAPDKSGLPSDRFSAERTGGSVSTLTIQRTQQEDSAVYLCASRYNEQFFGPGTRLTVL.